These 11 T cell receptor beta chains were all obtained from the same sample, sequenced in a study of blood T cells in healthy people across ages. The second PCR ran about 6 to 12 cycles with a sample-barcoded 5' primer and J-beta primers. TCRdb independently ran MiXCR on the 5' RACE reads; one entry per CDR3 protein. The sample records about 580,000 distinct CDR3 sequences, 40% to 50% being singletons. Source material: blood. The receptors originated from an elderly man in good health.

CDR3 in amino acids: CASSRGTAGDNEQFF. The CDR3 DNA follows: TGTGCCAGCAGCCGAGGGACAGCGGGAGACAATGAGCAGTTCTTC. This chain uses TRBV3-1 with TRBJ2-1, with D perhaps TRBD2 (8 bases). This CDR3 spans 15 amino acids. Germline-derived CDR1 and CDR2 are LGHDT and YNNKEL (reference sequence). Between the trimmed V and J ends, which lost 4 bases and 5 bases, there was a span of 15 bases.

The chain recombines TRBV9 with TRBJ2-5; TRBD1 matches at 7 bases. Germline values: CDR1 SGDLS, CDR2 YYNGEE. The V gene end was trimmed by 3 bases and the J gene end by 4 bases; junction bases not matched to a gene: 6. This CDR3 contains 14 residues. The CDR3 DNA reads TGTGCCAGCAGCGACCGAACAGGGGTAGAGACCCAGTACTTC. As protein: CASSDRTGVETQYF.

The chain employs TRBV29-1 and TRBJ1-6; 9 nucleotides agree with TRBD1. V shed 8 bases and J 5 bases; nucleotides not matched to a gene: 19. In germline, CDR1 is SQVTM, CDR2 ANQGSEA. The CDR3 length is 18 residues. The chain's CDR3 is CSPPGQGNPEPDNSPLHF. CDR3 coding DNA: TGCAGCCCCCCAGGACAGGGGAACCCGGAACCGGATAATTCACCCCTCCACTTT.

This clonotype showed up many times. This rearrangement joins TRBV20-1 to TRBJ2-7, with D perhaps matching TRBD2 (6 bases). Trimming took 6 bases from V and 2 from J, leaving 17 bases between them. Germline CDR1 and CDR2: DFQATT and SNEGSKA (reference sequence). CDR3 length equals 14 residues. The CDR3 sequence is CSATVPGLTYEQYF. In DNA form, the CDR3 reads TGCAGTGCAACCGTCCCGGGACTTACCTACGAGCAGTACTTC.

This clonotype has more than one count but fewer than ten. The rearrangement uses TRBV3-1 and TRBJ2-5; weak D call: TRBD1 (6 bases). The CDR3 runs 15 residues. Germline lookup yields CDR1 LGHDT and CDR2 YNNKEL (reference sequence). Trimming shortened V by 1 base and J by 2 bases, and 11 bases separated the two germline ends. Written as DNA, the CDR3 is TGTGCCAGCAGCCAAGTCAGGGGTCGGCAAGAGACCCAGTACTTC. This sequence encodes CASSQVRGRQETQYF.

This clonotype was seen more than once but under ten times. The V and J genes are TRBV7-8 and TRBJ2-7, with 7 bases lining up with TRBD2. The CDR3 has 15 amino acids. The trim removed 7 bases at V and 2 bases at J, leaving 11 bases unmatched. Germline lookup yields CDR1 SGHVS and CDR2 FQNEAQ. In nucleotides, the CDR3 is TGTGCCAGCAACCCAAGGGAGGGTTGGACCTACGAGCAGTACTTC. Translating it yields CASNPREGWTYEQYF. Complete variable domain (other parts from reference TRBV7-8 and TRBJ2-7): GAGVSQSPRYKVAKRGQDVALRCDPISGHVSLFWYQQALGQGPEFLTYFQNEAQLDKSGLPSDRFFAERPEGSVSTLKIQRTQQEDSAVYLCASNPREGWTYEQYFGPGTRLTVT.

This clonotype was observed a few times. CDR3 bases: TGTGCCAGCAGCGTAGGAGTAGGGGGCGAGAATCAGCCCCAGCATTTT. Translated: CASSVGVGGENQPQHF. The chain combines TRBV9 with TRBJ1-5, with 7 positions matching TRBD1. Germline values: CDR1 SGDLS, CDR2 YYNGEE. V shed 0 bases and J 4 bases; nucleotides not matched to a gene: 7. The CDR3 length is 16 residues.

This chain joins TRBV7-2 and TRBJ2-4; 8 positions agree with TRBD1. The end of the DNA aligns better with TRBJ2-7, so the J call may be wrong. The germline V gene has CDR1 SGHTA and CDR2 FQGNSA. This CDR3 contains 13 residues. CDR3 DNA sequence: TGTGCCAGCAGCGTATATGACAGGGGCGAGCAGTACTTC. Residues: CASSVYDRGEQYF.

This chain links TRBV7-3 with TRBJ2-1, with D tentatively TRBD2 (5 bases). CDR3 length: 15 amino acids. Germline V gene data show CDR1 as SGHTA and CDR2 as FQGTGA. V gave up 3 bases and J gave up 7 bases, with 16 bases separating them. CDR3 sequence: CASSLAGSTGNEQFF. The CDR3 region has the DNA TGTGCCAGCAGCTTGGCGGGCTCAACCGGAAATGAGCAGTTCTTC.

The CDR3 coding sequence is TGTGCCAGCAGCCAGACCGGGGGTGAGCCCCAGCATTTT. Its translation is CASSQTGGEPQHF. V and J are TRBV7-2 and TRBJ1-5; a possible D gene is TRBD1 (5 bases). The ends were cut back, 5 bases at V and 8 bases at J, with 13 bases in the middle. The CDR3 loop spans 13 amino acids. Germline CDR1 is SGHTA and CDR2 is FQGNSA.

The chain recombines TRBV5-1 with TRBJ2-5; the D is unclear. CDR3 length equals 11 residues. With 4 bases removed from V and 2 bases from J, the gap between germline ends came to 3 bases. Germline-derived CDR1 and CDR2 are SGHRS and YFSETQ. In DNA, the CDR3 is TGCGCCAGCAGCGTACAAGAGACCCAGTACTTC. Translating gives CASSVQETQYF.